This T cell receptor (beta chain) was recorded in a study of blood T cell repertoires in COVID-19. Only in-frame clones appear in the TCRdb table, and some are missing; sequencing was by immunoSEQ multiplex PCR. The sample lists roughly 20,000 clones; roughly nine tenths were seen once. Germline assignment: CDR1 SGHTA and CDR2 FQGNSA. V was cut by 2 bases and J by 3 bases, with 11 bases left in between. The CDR3 is 14 residues long. Sequencing was performed on peripheral blood. This TCR was recovered from a human donor with active COVID-19. The donor label of this sample is uncertain. The chain joins TRBV7-2 to TRBJ2-7, with D hard to call. The CDR3 DNA reads as TGTGCCAGCAGCTTACCCAGGTCCGACTACGAGCAGTACTTC. Translation gives CASSLPRSDYEQYF.